The clone carrying this T cell receptor (beta chain) was recorded once. What it binds is unknown. 13 Jbeta primers and 60 Vbeta primers were used for the PCR. The repertoire was sequenced with immunoSEQ multiplex PCR; TCRdb's copy has only in-frame clones and lacks some. The table shows some 76,000 clones, with 78% occurring only once. This sample was included in a study of cytomegalovirus exposure and HLA in healthy donors. The study's findings and limits: A list of about 180 TCR beta chains associated with cytomegalovirus was given.

V was clipped by 0 bases and J by 6 bases; unmatched bases: 5. The CDR3 has 14 residues. The germline V gene has CDR1 SGHDT and CDR2 YYEEEE. The specimen was PBMCs. The source of this sequence is a woman aged 40 to 49 in good health and CMV-seropositive. J is TRBJ2-5 and V is TRBV5-6, with 7 nucleotides matching TRBD1. The CDR3 coding sequence is TGTGCCAGCAGCTTGGGACAGGGTTCGAAGACCCAGTACTTC. Protein: CASSLGQGSKTQYF.